Here is one T cell receptor beta chain with its context. The sample originates from a study of blood T cell repertoires in COVID-19. As processed by the authors: By means of reference gene primer amplification, nucleated cell counts were estimated. TCRdb's copy holds only in-frame clones and misses some; the assay was immunoSEQ multiplex PCR. D and trimming were read from the DNA, whereas the V and J calls and clone size are those reported in that table. The table records 190,000 or so clones, around nine tenths of them present only once. The sequencing sample was made of peripheral blood. This TCR came from a woman in her late teens or twenties who had recovered from COVID-19.

The CDR3 here is CASSLVLLAGAKNIQYF. The CDR3 nucleotides read TGTGCCAGCAGCTTAGTTTTGCTAGCGGGAGCCAAAAACATTCAGTACTTC. The V gene is TRBV7-8, the J gene TRBJ2-4, with TRBD2 identical over 8 bases. Germline trimming cut 1 base from V and 0 bases from J; bases unmatched to any gene: 5. This CDR3 comprises 17 residues. Germline V lookup: CDR1 SGHVS, CDR2 FQNEAQ.